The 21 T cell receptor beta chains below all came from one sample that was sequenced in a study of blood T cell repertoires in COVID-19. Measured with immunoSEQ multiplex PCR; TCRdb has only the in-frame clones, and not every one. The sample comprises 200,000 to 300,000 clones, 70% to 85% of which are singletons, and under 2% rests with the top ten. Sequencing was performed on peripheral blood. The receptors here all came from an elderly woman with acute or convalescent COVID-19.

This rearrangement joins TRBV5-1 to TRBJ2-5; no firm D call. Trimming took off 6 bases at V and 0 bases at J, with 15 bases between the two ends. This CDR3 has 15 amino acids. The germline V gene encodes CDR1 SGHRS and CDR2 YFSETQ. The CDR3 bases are TGCGCCAGCACCCCCCAGGTTACGTACCAAGAGACCCAGTACTTC. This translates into CASTPQVTYQETQYF.

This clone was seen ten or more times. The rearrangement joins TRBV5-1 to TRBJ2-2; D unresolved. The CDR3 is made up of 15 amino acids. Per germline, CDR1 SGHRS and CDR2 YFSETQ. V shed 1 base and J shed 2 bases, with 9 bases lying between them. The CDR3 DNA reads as TGCGCCAGCAGCTTGATTCTAGGCAACACCGGGGAGCTGTTTTTT. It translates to CASSLILGNTGELFF.

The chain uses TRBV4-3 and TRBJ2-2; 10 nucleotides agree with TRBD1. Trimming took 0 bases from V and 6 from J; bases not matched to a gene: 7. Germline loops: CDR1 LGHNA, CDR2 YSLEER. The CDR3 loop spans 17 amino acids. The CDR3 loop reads CASSQDYLTGGSGELFF. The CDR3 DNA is TGCGCCAGCAGCCAAGATTACCTGACAGGGGGCTCCGGGGAGCTGTTTTTT.

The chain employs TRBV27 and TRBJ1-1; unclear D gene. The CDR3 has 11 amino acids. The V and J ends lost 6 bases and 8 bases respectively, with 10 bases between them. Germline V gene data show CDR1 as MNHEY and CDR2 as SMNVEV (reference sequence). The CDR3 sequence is CASSERGEAFF. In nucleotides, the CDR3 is TGTGCCAGCAGCGAGAGAGGCGAAGCTTTCTTT.

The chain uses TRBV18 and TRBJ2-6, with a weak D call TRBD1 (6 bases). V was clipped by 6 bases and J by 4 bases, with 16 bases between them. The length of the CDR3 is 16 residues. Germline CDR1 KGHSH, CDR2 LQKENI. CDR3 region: CASSPDPGTGANVLTF. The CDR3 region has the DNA TGTGCCAGCTCCCCCGACCCAGGGACAGGGGCCAACGTCCTGACTTTC.

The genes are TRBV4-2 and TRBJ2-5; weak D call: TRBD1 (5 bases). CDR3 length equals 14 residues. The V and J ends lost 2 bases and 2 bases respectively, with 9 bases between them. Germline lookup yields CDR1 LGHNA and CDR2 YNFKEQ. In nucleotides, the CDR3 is TGTGCCAGCAGCCAAAATACAGGTCAAGAGACCCAGTACTTC. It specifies CASSQNTGQETQYF.

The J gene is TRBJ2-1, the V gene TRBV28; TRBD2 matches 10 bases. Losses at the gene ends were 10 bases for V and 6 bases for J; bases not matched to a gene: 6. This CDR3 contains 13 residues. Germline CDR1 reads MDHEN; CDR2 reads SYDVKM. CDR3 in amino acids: CAIEGLAFNEQFF. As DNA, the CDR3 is TGTGCCATTGAGGGACTAGCGTTCAATGAGCAGTTCTTC.

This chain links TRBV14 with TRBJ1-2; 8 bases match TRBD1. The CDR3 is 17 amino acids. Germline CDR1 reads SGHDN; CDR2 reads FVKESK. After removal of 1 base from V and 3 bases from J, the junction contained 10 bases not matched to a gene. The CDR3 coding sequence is TGTGCCAGCAGCCAAGTTCCCCCGGGACAGGATTACTATGGCTACACCTTC. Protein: CASSQVPPGQDYYGYTF.

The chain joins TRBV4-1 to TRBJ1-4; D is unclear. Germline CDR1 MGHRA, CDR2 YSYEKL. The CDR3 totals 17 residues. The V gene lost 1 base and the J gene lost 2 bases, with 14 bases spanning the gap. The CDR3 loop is CASSQVVRIQTNEKLFF. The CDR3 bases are TGCGCCAGCAGCCAAGTTGTAAGAATCCAGACTAATGAAAAACTGTTTTTT.

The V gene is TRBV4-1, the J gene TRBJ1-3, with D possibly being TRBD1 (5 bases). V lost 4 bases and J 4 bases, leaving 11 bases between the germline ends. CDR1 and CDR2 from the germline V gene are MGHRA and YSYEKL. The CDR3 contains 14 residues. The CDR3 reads CASSRGGTGNTIYF. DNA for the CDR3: TGCGCCAGCAGCCGCGGGGGTACGGGAAACACCATATATTTT.

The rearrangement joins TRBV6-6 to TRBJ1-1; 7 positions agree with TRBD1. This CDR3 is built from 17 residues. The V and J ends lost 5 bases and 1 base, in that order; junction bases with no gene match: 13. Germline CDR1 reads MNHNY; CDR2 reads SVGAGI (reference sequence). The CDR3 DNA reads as TGTGCCAGCAGTCCAAGGAAGACAGGGACCTCGAACACTGAAGCTTTCTTT. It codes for CASSPRKTGTSNTEAFF.

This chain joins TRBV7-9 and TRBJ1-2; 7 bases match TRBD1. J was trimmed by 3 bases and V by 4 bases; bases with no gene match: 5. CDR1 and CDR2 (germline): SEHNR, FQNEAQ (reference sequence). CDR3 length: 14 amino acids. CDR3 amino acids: CASSSQGRDYGYTF. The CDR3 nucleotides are TGTGCCAGCAGCTCACAGGGGAGAGACTATGGCTACACCTTC.

CDR3 protein: CASSQPGTGGITEAFF. The CDR3 region has the DNA TGTGCCAGCAGCCAACCCGGGACAGGGGGGATCACTGAAGCTTTCTTT. V is TRBV3-1 (or the pseudogene TRBV3-2) and J is TRBJ1-1; 11 bases are shared with TRBD1. This CDR3 contains 16 residues. With 2 bases clipped from V and 4 bases from J, the junction kept 6 bases outside the gene matches. Germline CDR1 is LGHDT and CDR2 is YNNKEL (reference sequence).

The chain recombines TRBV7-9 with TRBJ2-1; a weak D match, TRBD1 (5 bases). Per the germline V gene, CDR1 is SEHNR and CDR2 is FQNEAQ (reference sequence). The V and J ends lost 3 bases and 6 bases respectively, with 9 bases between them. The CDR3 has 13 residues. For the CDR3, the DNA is TGTGCCAGCAGCTTCTTCCAGGGCAATGAGCAGTTCTTC. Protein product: CASSFFQGNEQFF. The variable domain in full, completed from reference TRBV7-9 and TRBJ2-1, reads DTGVSQNPRHKITKRGQNVTFRCDPISEHNRLYWYRQTLGQGPEFLTYFQNEAQLEKSRLLSDRFSAERPKGSFSTLEIQRTEQGDSAMYLCASSFFQGNEQFFGPGTRLTVL.

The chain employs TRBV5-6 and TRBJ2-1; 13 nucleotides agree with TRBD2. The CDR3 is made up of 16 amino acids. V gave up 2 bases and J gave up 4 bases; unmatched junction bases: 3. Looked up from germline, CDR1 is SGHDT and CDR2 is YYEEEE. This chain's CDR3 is CASSFQGLAGYNEQFF. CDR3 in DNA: TGTGCCAGCAGCTTTCAGGGACTAGCGGGGTACAATGAGCAGTTCTTC.

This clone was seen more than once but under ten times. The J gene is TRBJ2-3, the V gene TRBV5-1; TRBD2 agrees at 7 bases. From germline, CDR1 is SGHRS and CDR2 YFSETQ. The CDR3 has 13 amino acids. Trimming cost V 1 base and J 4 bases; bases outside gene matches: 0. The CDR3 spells CASSLRGADTQYF. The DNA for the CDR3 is TGCGCCAGCAGCTTGCGGGGGGCAGATACGCAGTATTTT.

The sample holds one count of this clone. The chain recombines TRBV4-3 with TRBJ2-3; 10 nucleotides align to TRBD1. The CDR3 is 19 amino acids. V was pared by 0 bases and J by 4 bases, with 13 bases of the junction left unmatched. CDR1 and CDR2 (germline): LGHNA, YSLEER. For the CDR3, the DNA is TGCGCCAGCAGCCAAGATCGTACTCGGACAGGGGGGTACGCAGATACGCAGTATTTT. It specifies CASSQDRTRTGGYADTQYF.

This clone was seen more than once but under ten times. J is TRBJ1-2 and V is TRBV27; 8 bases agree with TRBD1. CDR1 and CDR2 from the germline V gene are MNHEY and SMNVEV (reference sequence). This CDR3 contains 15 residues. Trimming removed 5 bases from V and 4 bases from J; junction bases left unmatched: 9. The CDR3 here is CASSPGQGSIYGYTF. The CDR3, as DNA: TGTGCCAGCAGTCCCGGACAGGGAAGTATCTATGGCTACACCTTC.

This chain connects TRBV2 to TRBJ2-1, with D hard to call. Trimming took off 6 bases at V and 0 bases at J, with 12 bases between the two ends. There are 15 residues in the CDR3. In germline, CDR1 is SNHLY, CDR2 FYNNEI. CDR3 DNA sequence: TGTGCCAGCAGGGCCGACTGGAGCTCCTACAATGAGCAGTTCTTC. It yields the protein CASRADWSSYNEQFF. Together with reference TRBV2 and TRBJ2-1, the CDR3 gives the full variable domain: EPEVTQTPSHQVTQMGQEVILRCVPISNHLYFYWYRQILGQKVEFLVSFYNNEISEKSEIFDDQFSVERPDGSNFTLKIRSTKLEDSAMYFCASRADWSSYNEQFFGPGTRLTVL.

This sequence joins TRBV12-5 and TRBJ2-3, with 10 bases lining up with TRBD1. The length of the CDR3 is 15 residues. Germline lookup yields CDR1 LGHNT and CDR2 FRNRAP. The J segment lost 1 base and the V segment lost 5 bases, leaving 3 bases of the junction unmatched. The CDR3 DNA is TGTGCTAGTGGTGGACAGGGGGTGGGCACAGATACGCAGTATTTT. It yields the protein CASGGQGVGTDTQYF.

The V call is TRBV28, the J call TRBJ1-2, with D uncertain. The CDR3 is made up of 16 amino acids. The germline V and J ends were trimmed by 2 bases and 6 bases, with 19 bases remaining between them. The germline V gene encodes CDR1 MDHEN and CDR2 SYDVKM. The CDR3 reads CASSLAGGGRVDGYTF. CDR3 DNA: TGTGCCAGCAGTTTAGCCGGAGGAGGGCGAGTGGATGGCTACACCTTC.